A selection of T cell receptor beta chains follows, all from one sample in a study of OX40 agonist ivuxolimab in advanced cancers. Libraries were prepared by immunoSEQ multiplex PCR; TCRdb keeps only in-frame clonotypes and omits some of them. The sample has nearly 60,000 clones, over 70% seen once; the top ten hold approximately 3.4%. Sequencing used CD4+ or CD8+ T cells sorted from blood, obtained in a trial of the OX40 agonist ivuxolimab. All receptors come from an adult with an advanced solid tumor such as melanoma, head and neck, liver or kidney cancer. The CDR3 runs from the conserved cysteine through the conserved F or W. A D gene is named only where the DNA matches it firmly. Part of the rows lack a size; the others show once, few, many or a class for expanded clones.

.	.	TRBV18	TRBJ1-2	TGTGCCAGTCAGGGCAGGTTATATGGCTACACCTTC	CASQGRLYGYTF
once	.	TRBV30	TRBJ2-5	TGTGCCTGGAGTGACAAAGAGACCCAGTACTTC	CAWSDKETQYF
.	.	TRBV5-1	TRBJ2-7	TGCGCCAGCAGCTCCAGTGGCTACGAGCAGTACTTC	CASSSSGYEQYF
.	.	TRBV5-6	TRBJ1-2	TGTGCCAGCAGCTCGGTTGATCTAGGAGCCTATGGCTACACCTTC	CASSSVDLGAYGYTF
.	TRBD2	TRBV9	TRBJ2-1	TGTGCCAGCAGGGAGTCAGGACTAGCGGGAGTGAATGAGCAGTTCTTC	CASRESGLAGVNEQFF
.	.	TRBV5-4	TRBJ1-1	TGTGCCAGCAGCGGAGGGGACGGCTCCATGAACACTGAAGCTTTCTTT	CASSGGDGSMNTEAFF
.	TRBD1	TRBV5-4	TRBJ1-2	TGTGCCAGCAGGGATCGGACAGGCGTGGGATATGGCTACACCTTC	CASRDRTGVGYGYTF
once	TRBD2	TRBV7-9	TRBJ2-5	TGTGCCAGCAGCTTAGTCGGGGGGGAGACCCAGTACTTC	CASSLVGGETQYF
.	.	TRBV30	TRBJ2-1	TGTGCCTGGACCCCTGGGGATTTTAGGAATGAGCAGTTCTTC	CAWTPGDFRNEQFF
.	TRBD1	TRBV28	TRBJ1-1	TGTGCCAGCCTACAAGACGACAGGGCTGAAGCTTTCTTT	CASLQDDRAEAFF
.	.	TRBV5-4	TRBJ2-7	TGTGCCAGCAGCTCCGAACGACACTCCTACGAGCAGTACTTC	CASSSERHSYEQYF
.	.	TRBV5-1	TRBJ2-7	TGCGCCAGCGGGTCCGGGGACCACGAGCAGTACTTC	CASGSGDHEQYF
few	TRBD1	TRBV30	TRBJ1-5	TGTGCCTGGAGCCAGACCGGGACAGAAGAACATCAGCCCCAGCATTTT	CAWSQTGTEEHQPQHF
.	TRBD1	TRBV2	TRBJ2-3	TGTGCCAGCAGCGCGGGACAGGGGACAGATACGCAGTATTTT	CASSAGQGTDTQYF
.	.	TRBV28	TRBJ1-1	TGTGCCAGCAGTCCGTGGAACACTGAAGCTTTCTTT	CASSPWNTEAFF
few	TRBD1	TRBV18	TRBJ1-1	TGTGCCAGCTCCTACGGACAGGGCCGTGAAGCTTTCTTT	CASSYGQGREAFF
.	.	TRBV25-1	TRBJ2-4	TGTGCCAGCAGTGACCAGGACATAGCCAAAAACATTCAGTACTTC	CASSDQDIAKNIQYF
.	.	TRBV7-8	TRBJ1-5	TGTGCCAGCAGCCCCCGGAGAAGGGACTACTACAATCAGCCCCAGCATTTT	CASSPRRRDYYNQPQHF
.	TRBD1	TRBV4-2	TRBJ2-7	TGTGCCAGCAGCCAATGGACAGGGGTGGGGTCCTACGAGCAGTACTTC	CASSQWTGVGSYEQYF
once	.	TRBV6-6	TRBJ1-4	TGTGCCAGCAGCGACCCCGGGGGTAATGAAAAACTGTTTTTT	CASSDPGGNEKLFF
.	TRBD2	TRBV15	TRBJ2-5	TGTGCCACCAGCAGAGATCGGGTGCGGGAGGGCCGGGGTGAGACCCAGTACTTC	CATSRDRVREGRGETQYF
few	.	TRBV11-2	TRBJ2-3	TGTGCCAGCAGCCCCCAGGAAGGTACGCAGTATTTT	CASSPQEGTQYF
.	.	TRBV10-3	TRBJ1-6	TGTGCCATCAGAATCGAAGGACCGAACAATTCACCCCTCCACTTT	CAIRIEGPNNSPLHF
.	.	TRBV7-9	TRBJ2-7	TGTGCCAGCAGCGCCAGGGTCTCTCTCTCCTACGAGCAGTACTTC	CASSARVSLSYEQYF